Below are 17 T cell receptor beta chains sequenced from a single sample in a study of CD8+CD57+ T cells in acquired aplastic anemia. TCR beta VDJ combinations and CDR3 sequences were profiled from genomic DNA. MiXCR, applied by TCRdb to the reads, yields one record per CDR3 protein. The data contain about 40,000 distinct CDR3 sequences, 60% to 80% of them seen just once; the ten biggest clones take up 59%. Patients selected for sequencing had displayed CD8+CD57+ cell expansion by flow cytometry. Sequencing was carried out using sorted CD4+, CD8+, or CD8+CD57+ T cells (not recorded which) from PBMCs. The receptors originated from a human donor with aplastic anemia.

This clonotype was counted a few times. This may be a read error, as it is one base from a much larger clone. This chain links TRBV5-8 with TRBJ2-7, with TRBD1 identical over 10 bases. The V gene's germline CDR1 is SGHTS and CDR2 YDEGEE. The CDR3 loop spans 14 amino acids. The CDR3 sequence: CASGLGTGDYEQYF. CDR3 coding DNA: TGTGCCAGCGGCTTGGGGACAGGGGACTACGAGCAGTACTTC. The full variable domain, with the rest looked up from reference TRBV5-8 and TRBJ2-7, is EAGVTQSPTHLIKTRGQQATLRCSPISGHTSVYWYQQALGLGLQFLLWYDEGEERNRGNFPPRFSGRQFPNYSSELNVNALELEDSALYLCASGLGTGDYEQYFGPGTRLTVT.

This clonotype has a count of ten or more. The chain combines TRBV2 with TRBJ1-1; no reliable D call. This CDR3 has 13 amino acids. Germline assignment: CDR1 SNHLY and CDR2 FYNNEI. The V and J ends lost 6 bases and 0 bases respectively, with 8 bases between them. The DNA for the CDR3 is TGTGCCAGCAGGGTAGTTATGAACACTGAAGCTTTCTTT. Protein: CASRVVMNTEAFF.

The chain uses TRBV25-1 and TRBJ2-3, with D hard to call. The CDR3 has 13 amino acids. Germline values: CDR1 MGHDK, CDR2 SYGVNS. V was clipped by 3 bases and J by 7 bases, with 11 bases between them. The CDR3 loop is CASSDRATNTQYF. In DNA form, the CDR3 reads TGTGCCAGCAGTGATCGTGCGACAAATACGCAGTATTTT.

This clonotype was detected only a few times. CDR3 amino acids: CASSAMQAPQETQYF. The CDR3 DNA reads as TGTGCCAGCAGTGCTATGCAGGCACCCCAAGAGACCCAGTACTTC. The V gene is TRBV2, the J gene TRBJ2-5; no definite D call. The germline V gene encodes CDR1 SNHLY and CDR2 FYNNEI. With 4 bases removed from V and 1 base from J, the gap between germline ends came to 13 bases. The CDR3 consists of 15 residues.

The V call is TRBV19, the J call TRBJ1-5, with 9 bases fitting TRBD1. J was trimmed by 6 bases and V by 3 bases; bases with no gene match: 6. This CDR3 region has 15 residues. Germline values: CDR1 LNHDA, CDR2 SQIVND (reference sequence). CDR3 nucleotide sequence: TGTGCCAGTAGTATCCTCACAGGGGGCACTCAGCCCCAGCATTTT. This codes for CASSILTGGTQPQHF. Drawing the rest from reference TRBV19 and TRBJ1-5, the complete variable domain is DGGITQSPKYLFRKEGQNVTLSCEQNLNHDAMYWYRQDPGQGLRLIYYSQIVNDFQKGDIAEGYSVSREKKESFPLTVTSAQKNPTAFYLCASSILTGGTQPQHFGDGTRLSIL.

The chain couples TRBV19 to TRBJ1-5, with 7 bases matching TRBD1. The CDR3 totals 14 residues. The germline CDR1 and CDR2 sequences are LNHDA and SQIVND (reference sequence). V dropped 6 bases and J dropped 5; count of bases not matched to a gene: 7. The CDR3 is CASSLRGRYQPQHF. The CDR3 bases are TGTGCCAGTAGCTTGAGGGGGCGTTATCAGCCCCAGCATTTT. Based on the CDR3 plus reference TRBV19 and TRBJ1-5, the full variable domain is DGGITQSPKYLFRKEGQNVTLSCEQNLNHDAMYWYRQDPGQGLRLIYYSQIVNDFQKGDIAEGYSVSREKKESFPLTVTSAQKNPTAFYLCASSLRGRYQPQHFGDGTRLSIL.

CDR3 sequence: CAISGEMGTGSYEQYF. Written as DNA, the CDR3 is TGTGCCATCAGTGGCGAGATGGGGACAGGGTCCTACGAGCAGTACTTC. The chain combines TRBV10-3 with TRBJ2-7; 9 bases agree with TRBD1. Germline V gene sequence: CDR1 ENHRY, CDR2 SYGVKD. V trimming: 4 bases; J trimming: 1 base; junction bases outside the gene matches: 8. The CDR3 has 16 residues.

The chain has TRBV19 and TRBJ1-2, with a weak D call TRBD1 (5 bases). CDR3 length: 13 residues. Germline loops: CDR1 LNHDA, CDR2 SQIVND (reference sequence). V dropped 4 bases and J dropped 12 bases, with 18 bases sitting between them. CDR3 nucleotides: TGTGCCAGTAGTAGGGGGGACTTCTGGGGCCACACCTTC. This codes for CASSRGDFWGHTF. The full variable domain, its missing parts supplied by reference TRBV19 and TRBJ1-2, is DGGITQSPKYLFRKEGQNVTLSCEQNLNHDAMYWYRQDPGQGLRLIYYSQIVNDFQKGDIAEGYSVSREKKESFPLTVTSAQKNPTAFYLCASSRGDFWGHTFGSGTRLTVV.

J is TRBJ2-5 and V is TRBV19; no reliable D call. In germline, CDR1 is LNHDA, CDR2 SQIVND (reference sequence). The CDR3 is 14 residues long. V was clipped by 5 bases and J by 4 bases, with 14 bases between them. DNA of the CDR3: TGTGCCAGTAGTGTCCGGGCCACCTCAGAGACCCAGTACTTC. Translating it yields CASSVRATSETQYF.

There are many counts of this clonotype. The CDR3 DNA is TGTGCCAGCAGTGAGGGGGGGACAGGGTATCAGCCCCAGCATTTT. As protein: CASSEGGTGYQPQHF. The rearrangement uses TRBV2 and TRBJ1-5, with 9 bases that match TRBD1. With 3 bases clipped from V and 5 bases from J, the junction kept 5 bases outside the gene matches. Germline-derived CDR1 and CDR2 are SNHLY and FYNNEI. This CDR3 comprises 15 residues.

This clonotype came up a few times. The rearrangement joins TRBV10-3 to TRBJ1-6; D unresolved. The CDR3 is 14 amino acids. Germline loops: CDR1 ENHRY, CDR2 SYGVKD. V lost 2 bases, J lost 5 bases, and 7 bases lay in between. DNA of the CDR3: TGTGCCATCAGTGAGACAGTTAATAATTCACCCCTCCACTTT. This translates into CAISETVNNSPLHF.

This chain joins TRBV20-1 and TRBJ1-1; 8 bases align to TRBD1. This CDR3 has 10 amino acids. CDR1 is DFQATT, CDR2 SNEGSKA, per germline (reference sequence). V gave up 5 bases and J gave up 8 bases; unmatched junction bases: 1. The DNA of the CDR3 is TGCAGTGCTTGGACAGGGGAAGCTTTCTTT. This encodes CSAWTGEAFF.

The chain carries TRBV24-1 and TRBJ2-1; 8 nucleotides align to TRBD2. This CDR3 is built from 13 residues. Trimming cost V 9 bases and J 5 bases; bases outside gene matches: 5. Germline V gene sequence: CDR1 KGHDR, CDR2 SFDVKD. Here the CDR3 reads CATEGGGNNEQFF. The DNA of the CDR3 is TGTGCCACCGAGGGCGGGGGGAACAATGAGCAGTTCTTC.

The chain uses TRBV10-3 and TRBJ2-7, with TRBD1 matching 7 bases. This CDR3 spans 13 amino acids. Germline V gene lookup returns CDR1 ENHRY and CDR2 SYGVKD. The V segment lost 4 bases and the J segment 1 base; nucleotides outside the gene matches: 1. The CDR3 reads CAISGQGSYEQYF. The CDR3 region has the DNA TGTGCCATCAGTGGACAGGGATCCTACGAGCAGTACTTC.

The chain recombines TRBV29-1 with TRBJ2-1; no clear D gene. Germline CDR1 is SQVTM and CDR2 is ANQGSEA. The V gene lost 6 bases and the J gene lost 10 bases, with 22 bases spanning the gap. The CDR3 sequence is 14 residues long. The CDR3 loop reads CSVEPVSSLSEQFF. CDR3 sequence (DNA): TGCAGCGTGGAACCGGTTAGCTCCCTCTCAGAGCAGTTCTTC.

This clonotype was found a few times. The rearrangement links TRBV7-9 to TRBJ2-7, with D possibly matching TRBD1 (6 bases). This CDR3 contains 15 residues. CDR1 and CDR2 from the germline V gene are SEHNR and FQNEAQ (reference sequence). Trimming took 4 bases from V and 9 from J, leaving 22 bases between them. CDR3: CASSSLQGRFDGQYF. DNA of the CDR3: TGTGCCAGCAGCTCGTTACAGGGAAGGTTCGACGGGCAGTACTTC.

Turning to this clonotype: It is likely a read error, because the conserved phenylalanine at the end of the CDR3 is missing. V and J are TRBV20-1 and TRBJ1-2; possible D gene TRBD1, 5 bases. Germline V gene lookup returns CDR1 DFQATT and CDR2 SNEGSKA (reference sequence). The CDR3 spans 13 residues. Trimming removed 6 bases at V and 0 bases at J, with 11 bases between. The CDR3 loop is CSAEGRANYGYTL. CDR3 bases: TGCAGTGCCGAGGGGAGAGCTAACTATGGCTACACCCTC.